The clone carrying this TCR beta chain occurred once. Under the authors' procedure: Using reference gene primer amplification, nucleated cell counts were estimated. The protocol was immunoSEQ multiplex PCR, while the TCRdb copy is restricted to in-frame clones and leaves out a portion. The DNA was the basis for D and trimming; V, J and clone size are from that table. The data contain about 74,000 clones, approximately 90% of them seen just once; the ten biggest clones take up approximately 4.8%. The sample is drawn from a study of blood T cell repertoires in COVID-19. Overall study: Samples of COVID-19 (acute and convalescent) were obtained from the United States, Italy and Spain. The cDNA or gDNA used as material had been derived from T cells, B-cell-depleted T cells, or PBMCs.

V trimming: 4 bases; J trimming: 2 bases; junction bases outside the gene matches: 4. Germline V gene data show CDR1 as SGHDT and CDR2 as YYEEEE. There are 14 residues in the CDR3. The chain is built from TRBV5-6 and TRBJ1-2, with 8 positions matching TRBD1. This TCR derives from a woman aged 55-75 years with active COVID-19. The sample comprised peripheral blood. The DNA of the CDR3 is TGTGCCAGCAGCCTCCGGGACAGGAACTATGGCTACACCTTC. It yields the protein CASSLRDRNYGYTF.